A single sample gave rise to the 27 T cell receptor beta chains below, sequenced in a study of blood T cell repertoires in COVID-19. The protocol was immunoSEQ multiplex PCR, while the TCRdb copy is restricted to in-frame clones and leaves out a portion. The repertoire has some 120,000 clones, 86% of them found once; the top ten carry around 4.6%. What was sequenced was peripheral blood. The receptors were gathered from a man aged 40-49 years with acute or convalescent COVID-19.

This chain links TRBV5-5 with TRBJ1-1, with TRBD1 matching over 10 bases. After removal of 2 bases from V and 1 base from J, the junction contained 2 bases not matched to a gene. CDR1 and CDR2 from the germline V gene are SGHKS and YYEKEE (reference sequence). The CDR3 runs to 15 residues. CDR3 amino acids: CASSFWTGGNTEAFF. For the CDR3, the DNA is TGTGCCAGCAGCTTCTGGACAGGGGGGAACACTGAAGCTTTCTTT.

The chain carries TRBV10-3 and TRBJ1-6, with TRBD1 as a possible D gene (6 bases). V lost 7 bases and J 9 bases, leaving 22 bases between the germline ends. Germline CDR1 is ENHRY and CDR2 is SYGVKD. The CDR3 length is 16 residues. CDR3 DNA sequence: TGTGCCATCAACGAAGGGGGGGATAATTTCGGTTCACCCCTCCACTTT. It codes for CAINEGGDNFGSPLHF.

The gene calls are TRBV6-6 and TRBJ1-5; D possibly corresponds to TRBD1 (6 bases). Trimming removed 6 bases from V and 3 bases from J, with 15 bases in between. The germline gives CDR1 MNHNY, CDR2 SVGAGI (reference sequence). The CDR3 runs 15 residues. CDR3 in DNA: TGTGCCAGCAGCCTCGGACAGCCCTACAATCAGCCCCAGCATTTT. Translating gives CASSLGQPYNQPQHF.

The chain couples TRBV30 to TRBJ2-5, with 10 bases matching TRBD2. Looked up from germline, CDR1 is GTSNPN and CDR2 is SVGIG (reference sequence). This CDR3 has 16 amino acids. Trimming removed 1 base from V and 4 bases from J; junction bases left unmatched: 9. The CDR3 region has the DNA TGTGCCTGGAGTGCAGCGGGAGGGTTGGGATTAGAGACCCAGTACTTC. This gives the protein CAWSAAGGLGLETQYF.

J is TRBJ1-2 and V is TRBV12-3 or TRBV12-4; D not certain. Trimming pared 0 bases from V and 8 bases from J, leaving 10 bases between. The CDR3 is 13 residues long. CDR3 sequence reads: CASSLARVSGYTF. The CDR3 DNA reads TGTGCCAGCAGTTTAGCAAGAGTGTCCGGCTACACCTTC.

The V and J genes are TRBV19 and TRBJ2-2, with D perhaps TRBD1 (5 bases). CDR3 length equals 13 residues. Trimming removed 5 bases at V and 5 bases at J, with 9 bases between. Germline values: CDR1 LNHDA, CDR2 SQIVND (reference sequence). For the CDR3, the DNA is TGTGCCAGTAGTGTCGCAGGGACCGGGGAGCTGTTTTTT. This translates into CASSVAGTGELFF. Combining the CDR3 with reference TRBV19 and TRBJ2-2 gives the whole variable domain DGGITQSPKYLFRKEGQNVTLSCEQNLNHDAMYWYRQDPGQGLRLIYYSQIVNDFQKGDIAEGYSVSREKKESFPLTVTSAQKNPTAFYLCASSVAGTGELFFGEGSRLTVL.

This clone was recorded once. The rearrangement uses TRBV5-8 and TRBJ2-3; the D is unclear. The CDR3 is made up of 13 amino acids. Germline CDR1 SGHTS, CDR2 YDEGEE. V was pared by 5 bases and J by 7 bases, with 14 bases between. As DNA, the CDR3 is TGTGCCAGCAGTTATCTGCTACGATATACGCAGTATTTT. It translates to CASSYLLRYTQYF.

This rearrangement joins TRBV24-1 to TRBJ2-5; TRBD1 aligns across 8 bases. This CDR3 is 14 amino acids long. After removal of 7 bases from V and 5 bases from J, the junction contained 8 bases not matched to a gene. Germline V gene lookup returns CDR1 KGHDR and CDR2 SFDVKD. The CDR3 DNA reads TGTGCCACCAGCGATCCCAGGGGGCAGGAGACCCAGTACTTC. Protein sequence: CATSDPRGQETQYF.

The V and J genes are TRBV18 and TRBJ1-1; D is unclear. The CDR3 spans 13 residues. From germline, CDR1 is KGHSH and CDR2 LQKENI. The V end lost 6 bases, the J end lost 0 bases, and 8 bases lay between the germline ends. CDR3 sequence reads: CASSGAMNTEAFF. In DNA, the CDR3 is TGTGCCAGCTCCGGTGCCATGAACACTGAAGCTTTCTTT.

This clone was seen once. V gene TRBV29-1 combines with J gene TRBJ2-7; D gene unclear. Germline V gene sequence: CDR1 SQVTM, CDR2 ANQGSEA. Deletions cut 7 bases from V and 2 bases from J, with 15 bases between. The CDR3 spans 13 residues. The CDR3 loop reads CSATVIGAYEQYF. DNA of the CDR3: TGCAGCGCGACCGTCATCGGAGCCTACGAGCAGTACTTC.

This clone was detected only once. The chain is built from TRBV19 and TRBJ2-3, with a possible D match to TRBD2 (6 bases). The CDR3 extends over 14 amino acids. The germline CDR1 and CDR2 sequences are LNHDA and SQIVND (reference sequence). V lost 1 base and J lost 4, with 9 bases in between. CDR3 coding DNA: TGTGCCAGTAGTATAGGTGGAGGGGCAGATACGCAGTATTTT. Its translation: CASSIGGGADTQYF.

This clone was seen more than once but under ten times. Additional DNA sequences in this sample encode the identical CDR3. This chain joins TRBV11-3 and TRBJ2-3, with D unresolved. This CDR3 has 13 amino acids. Trimming stripped 3 bases from V and 0 bases from J, with 4 bases between. The germline V gene encodes CDR1 SGHNT and CDR2 YENEEA. CDR3 nucleotide sequence: TGTGCCAGCAGCTTCTCGAGCACAGATACGCAGTATTTT. Its protein product is CASSFSSTDTQYF.

The chain uses TRBV7-9 and TRBJ1-2; D may be TRBD1 (5 bases). Germline CDR1 is SEHNR and CDR2 is FQNEAQ (reference sequence). V was pared by 5 bases and J by 0 bases, with 13 bases between. CDR3 size: 15 residues. The CDR3 DNA reads as TGTGCCAGCAGCCAGGGAGGCGATGCTAACTATGGCTACACCTTC. It translates to CASSQGGDANYGYTF.

The chain couples TRBV5-5 to TRBJ1-2, with 7 bases aligning to TRBD1. The germline V gene encodes CDR1 SGHKS and CDR2 YYEKEE (reference sequence). The CDR3 is made up of 14 amino acids. With V trimmed by 3 bases and J by 7 bases, 9 bases remained unmatched. CDR3 bases: TGTGCCAGCAGCTCACCCCCCGGGGACAGTGGCTACACCTTC. Residues: CASSSPPGDSGYTF.

The V call is TRBV4-1, the J call TRBJ1-1; the D gene is possibly TRBD1 (5 bases). The germline V and J ends were trimmed by 0 bases and 2 bases, with 10 bases remaining between them. Germline V gene data show CDR1 as MGHRA and CDR2 as YSYEKL. This CDR3 has 15 residues. The CDR3 DNA is TGCGCCAGCAGCCAAGAAACAGGTCAAAACACTGAAGCTTTCTTT. This codes for CASSQETGQNTEAFF.

This clone was seen once. The rearrangement joins TRBV18 to TRBJ1-5; D not resolved. Germline CDR1 reads KGHSH; CDR2 reads LQKENI. This CDR3 spans 15 amino acids. V was pared by 3 bases and J by 5 bases, with 14 bases between. Here the CDR3 DNA reads TGTGCCAGCTCACCGCGAGGGTTGGGGTATCAGCCCCAGCATTTT. Protein: CASSPRGLGYQPQHF.

The CDR3 nucleotides are TGTGCTAGTGGTTTGGTACTGGGGGGGGCCACCTACGAGCAGTACTTC. Encoded protein: CASGLVLGGATYEQYF. The chain joins TRBV12-5 to TRBJ2-7; the D gene is possibly TRBD2 (7 bases). Germline assignment: CDR1 LGHNT and CDR2 FRNRAP. The CDR3 is 16 amino acids. V was shortened by 0 bases and J by 2 bases, with 14 bases between the two germline ends.

This chain uses TRBV3-1 (or the pseudogene TRBV3-2) with TRBJ1-2; possibly TRBD1 for D (5 bases). This CDR3 is 14 amino acids long. CDR1 LGHDT and CDR2 YNNKEL come from the germline V gene (reference sequence). The ends were cut back, 4 bases at V and 0 bases at J, with 9 bases in the middle. This CDR3 reads CASSLRTPNYGYTF. CDR3 coding DNA: TGTGCCAGCAGCCTTCGGACACCTAACTATGGCTACACCTTC.

This chain links TRBV6-5 with TRBJ2-7; 9 bases are shared with TRBD1. Trimming removed 4 bases from V and 4 bases from J; junction bases left unmatched: 8. The CDR3 totals 15 residues. CDR1 MNHEY and CDR2 SVGAGI come from the germline V gene. The CDR3 spells CASSFAGTGWYEQYF. For the CDR3, the DNA is TGTGCCAGCAGTTTCGCTGGGACAGGGTGGTACGAGCAGTACTTC.

The genes are TRBV5-1 and TRBJ2-3; 10 bases are a match to TRBD1. The CDR3 runs to 14 residues. The germline V gene has CDR1 SGHRS and CDR2 YFSETQ. The V segment lost 0 bases and the J segment 14 bases; nucleotides outside the gene matches: 9. In DNA, the CDR3 is TGCGCCAGCAGCTTGGCGGTCGAGACAGGGGGCTGGTATTTT. Translation gives CASSLAVETGGWYF.

The V call is TRBV6-2 or TRBV6-3, the J call TRBJ2-2; no clear D gene. The CDR3 is made up of 15 amino acids. Trimming pared 2 bases from V and 7 bases from J, leaving 14 bases between. CDR1 is MNHEY and CDR2 is SVGEGT in the germline V gene. The CDR3 loop is CASSYRSGYFGELFF. The CDR3 DNA reads as TGTGCCAGCAGTTACAGGTCAGGTTATTTCGGGGAGCTGTTTTTT.

The rearrangement uses TRBV7-2 and TRBJ1-4; TRBD1 agrees at 10 bases. The CDR3 has 15 residues. The trim removed 5 bases at V and 8 bases at J, leaving 8 bases unmatched. Germline V CDR1 and CDR2: SGHTA, FQGNSA. This CDR3 is CASSPTGGGWEKLFF. The CDR3 DNA sequence: TGTGCCAGCAGCCCGACAGGGGGCGGTTGGGAAAAACTGTTTTTT.

The gene calls are TRBV19 and TRBJ1-2, with 10 positions matching TRBD1. Germline CDR1 and CDR2: LNHDA and SQIVND (reference sequence). The CDR3 spans 16 residues. The V gene end was trimmed by 7 bases and the J gene end by 4 bases; junction bases not matched to a gene: 12. CDR3 sequence reads: CASKNPGQGESYGYTF. The CDR3 region has the DNA TGTGCCAGTAAAAATCCCGGACAGGGGGAGTCCTATGGCTACACCTTC.

The gene calls are TRBV18 and TRBJ2-7; weak D call: TRBD2 (5 bases). Germline assignment: CDR1 KGHSH and CDR2 LQKENI. Trimming took off 1 base at V and 11 bases at J, with 24 bases between the two ends. The CDR3 is 16 residues long. The CDR3 DNA reads as TGTGCCAGCTCACCACGGCCAACCACGTCAATGGGAGAGGAGTACTTC. It codes for CASSPRPTTSMGEEYF.

V gene TRBV5-1 combines with J gene TRBJ1-3; weak D call: TRBD1 (5 bases). The V and J ends lost 6 bases and 1 base respectively, with 11 bases between them. There are 14 residues in the CDR3. Germline CDR1 SGHRS, CDR2 YFSETQ. The CDR3 is CASTLGGSGNTIYF. As DNA, the CDR3 is TGCGCCAGCACCCTGGGGGGTTCTGGAAACACCATATATTTT.

The genes are TRBV19 and TRBJ1-2; unclear D gene. CDR3 length equals 11 residues. V was trimmed by 10 bases and J by 4 bases, leaving 10 bases between them. Looked up from germline, CDR1 is LNHDA and CDR2 is SQIVND (reference sequence). Here the CDR3 reads CATSERYGYTF. CDR3 in DNA: TGTGCCACCTCAGAGCGCTATGGCTACACCTTC.

This clone has just a few counts. The genes are TRBV5-1 and TRBJ1-2; 8 bases line up with TRBD1. V lost 2 bases to trimming and J lost 4 bases; unmatched junction nucleotides: 1. Germline V gives CDR1 SGHRS, CDR2 YFSETQ. This CDR3 region has 13 residues. CDR3 bases: TGCGCCAGCAGCTTCGACAGGGGCTATGGCTACACCTTC. It is translated as CASSFDRGYGYTF.